This T cell receptor (beta chain) emerged from a study of CD8 T cells in ankylosing spondylitis. Study outcomes and limitations: It was reported that disease-linked clones were significantly enriched in matched ankylosing spondylitis synovial fluid.

Germline V gene sequence: CDR1 DFQATT, CDR2 SNEGSKA (reference sequence). The V and J ends lost 6 bases and 2 bases, in that order; junction bases with no gene match: 12. The CDR3 is made up of 17 amino acids. For this clonotype: Antigen: not known.

TCR beta libraries were made by quantitative 5'-RACE with molecular barcodes. One entry per CDR3 protein, called by TCRdb with MiXCR from the 5' RACE reads. Altogether fewer than 250,000 distinct CDR3 sequences are present, roughly 10% being singletons, with the ten largest covering roughly a fifth. The TCR comes from a male donor with ankylosing spondylitis or in good health (not recorded which). V is TRBV20-1 and J is TRBJ2-3, with TRBD2 matching over 12 bases. Source material: blood, either unsorted or a sorted T cell fraction (not recorded which). The DNA of the CDR3 is TGCAGTGCACTCGCGGCTACTAGCGGGGGGTTCACAGATACGCAGTATTTT. It codes for CSALAATSGGFTDTQYF.